What follows is one T cell receptor (beta chain) and its context. Its specificity is not known. V gave up 1 base and J gave up 2 bases, with 13 bases separating them. Germline assignment: CDR1 SGHTA and CDR2 FQGNSA. The CDR3 contains 16 residues. The record originates from a study of cytomegalovirus exposure and HLA in healthy donors. The study, taken as a whole, reports: In a later analysis, parvovirus B19, influenza, CMV and Epstein-Barr virus appeared linked to several top co-occurrence clusters. Per a later analysis, fewer than 20,000 TCR beta sequences showed association with HLA alleles at 0.05 false discovery rate. The study designated about 180 TCR beta chains cytomegalovirus-associated.

The PCR had 60 Vbeta and 13 Jbeta primers. The assay was immunoSEQ multiplex PCR, and TCRdb's table has in-frame clones only and misses some. In the table there are 150,000 to 200,000 clones, around 80% of which are singletons. The V call is TRBV7-2, the J call TRBJ2-3; possibly TRBD1 for D (5 bases). The material sequenced was PBMCs. The TCR was taken from a woman aged 18-29 years in good health and CMV-seronegative. CDR3: CASSLDRFIFTDTQYF. The CDR3 nucleotides read TGTGCCAGCAGCTTAGACAGGTTCATCTTCACAGATACGCAGTATTTT.